The rows below give T cell receptor beta chains drawn from one sample of a study of CD4 T cells in relation to SARS-CoV-2 and coronaviruses. No antigen is known for these receptors. Method: immunoSEQ multiplex PCR; TCRdb's copy keeps in-frame clones and lacks some. The table shows tens of thousands of clones, with approximately 78% occurring only once. The sequenced material came from CD4+ T cells from PBMCs, cultured in vitro. Receptors originate from a human donor in good health. Both conserved end residues are part of each CDR3. A D gene is named only where the DNA matches it firmly. Some rows have no size entry. The others give once, few or many, or a class for an expanded clone.

D: TRBD1; V: TRBV29-1; size: once; J: TRBJ2-7; CDR3: CSVVPGTGKYEQYF; DNA: TGCAGCGTTGTTCCCGGGACAGGGAAATACGAGCAGTACTTC
D: TRBD2; V: TRBV19; size: .; J: TRBJ2-7; CDR3: CASSIILAGEAQYF; DNA: TGTGCCAGTAGTATTATACTAGCGGGAGAGGCCCAGTACTTC
D: .; V: TRBV10-3; size: .; J: TRBJ2-5; CDR3: CAISEGQNQETQYF; DNA: TGTGCCATCAGCGAGGGGCAGAATCAAGAGACCCAGTACTTC
D: .; V: TRBV28; size: .; J: TRBJ1-5; CDR3: CASSSSGGASWGNQPQHF; DNA: TGTGCCAGCAGTTCCTCCGGCGGGGCCTCCTGGGGCAATCAGCCCCAGCATTTT
D: TRBD1; V: TRBV10-2; size: .; J: TRBJ1-6; CDR3: CASSPNTGDYNSPLHF; DNA: TGCGCCAGCAGCCCCAATACAGGGGACTATAATTCACCCCTCCACTTT
D: .; V: TRBV7-8; size: .; J: TRBJ2-5; CDR3: CASSFLGAQYF; DNA: TGTGCCAGCAGCTTTCTGGGGGCCCAGTACTTC
D: .; V: TRBV3-1/TRBV3-2; size: .; J: TRBJ2-1; CDR3: CASSQVGRSSYNEQFF; DNA: TGTGCCAGCAGCCAAGTAGGCCGGAGCTCCTACAATGAGCAGTTCTTC
D: .; V: TRBV30; size: few; J: TRBJ1-1; CDR3: CAWSVWDGEAFF; DNA: TGTGCCTGGAGTGTCTGGGACGGTGAAGCTTTCTTT
D: .; V: TRBV5-1; size: .; J: TRBJ2-5; CDR3: CASRRGGESETQYF; DNA: TGCGCCAGCAGAAGGGGGGGGGAGTCGGAGACCCAGTACTTC
D: .; V: TRBV7-9; size: .; J: TRBJ1-6; CDR3: CASAQPRGLNSPLHF; DNA: TGTGCCAGCGCCCAACCAAGGGGTCTTAATTCACCCCTCCACTTT
D: .; V: TRBV7-9; size: few; J: TRBJ2-7; CDR3: CASSFKGRSEQYF; DNA: TGTGCCAGCAGCTTTAAGGGACGGAGCGAGCAGTACTTC
D: TRBD2; V: TRBV29-1; size: .; J: TRBJ2-7; CDR3: CSVDGREGWSEQYF; DNA: TGCAGCGTTGATGGGCGGGAGGGCTGGAGCGAGCAGTACTTC
D: .; V: TRBV9; size: few; J: TRBJ2-1; CDR3: CASSVVERVDEQFF; DNA: TGTGCCAGCAGCGTAGTCGAGCGGGTCGATGAGCAGTTCTTC
D: TRBD1; V: TRBV5-8; size: once; J: TRBJ2-5; CDR3: CASSLLGGRETQYF; DNA: TGTGCCAGCAGCTTGCTAGGGGGCCGTGAGACCCAGTACTTC
D: TRBD1; V: TRBV7-8; size: once; J: TRBJ1-5; CDR3: CASSRWGAGQGNQPQHF; DNA: TGTGCCAGCAGCCGATGGGGGGCCGGACAGGGAAATCAGCCCCAGCATTTT
D: TRBD2; V: TRBV11-2; size: .; J: TRBJ2-1; CDR3: CASSPSGRRSYNEQFF; DNA: TGTGCCAGCAGCCCCAGCGGGAGGAGATCCTACAATGAGCAGTTCTTC
D: .; V: TRBV10-3; size: .; J: TRBJ2-1; CDR3: CAISESEIGTNYNEQFF; DNA: TGTGCCATCAGTGAGTCGGAAATCGGGACCAACTACAATGAGCAGTTCTTC
D: .; V: TRBV12-3/TRBV12-4; size: .; J: TRBJ2-5; CDR3: CARLEETQYF; DNA: TGTGCCAGATTGGAAGAGACCCAGTACTTC
D: .; V: TRBV9; size: .; J: TRBJ2-2; CDR3: CASSVVTGYTGELFF; DNA: TGTGCCAGCAGCGTAGTCACAGGGTACACCGGGGAGCTGTTTTTT
D: TRBD2; V: TRBV6-6; size: .; J: TRBJ2-3; CDR3: CASSPPPLAGRVDTQYF; DNA: TGTGCCAGCAGTCCACCCCCACTAGCGGGGAGGGTAGATACGCAGTATTTT
D: .; V: TRBV30; size: .; J: TRBJ2-2; CDR3: CAWSVRGTRNTGELFF; DNA: TGTGCCTGGAGTGTCAGGGGGACTAGGAACACCGGGGAGCTGTTTTTT
D: .; V: TRBV29-1; size: .; J: TRBJ1-1; CDR3: CSGLLVPNEAFF; DNA: TGCAGCGGACTACTGGTCCCGAATGAAGCTTTCTTT
D: TRBD2; V: TRBV15; size: .; J: TRBJ2-7; CDR3: CATSRAAGEAYEQYF; DNA: TGTGCCACCAGCAGAGCGGCGGGGGAAGCCTACGAGCAGTACTTC
D: .; V: TRBV12-3/TRBV12-4; size: .; J: TRBJ2-7; CDR3: CASQRQNGNEQYF; DNA: TGTGCCAGTCAGAGGCAAAATGGCAACGAGCAGTACTTC
D: .; V: TRBV20-1; size: .; J: TRBJ1-4; CDR3: CSAQSNEKLFF; DNA: TGCAGTGCACAGTCTAATGAAAAACTGTTTTTT
D: .; V: TRBV18; size: .; J: TRBJ1-3; CDR3: CASSPREGGSGNTIYF; DNA: TGTGCCAGCTCACCCCGAGAGGGGGGTTCTGGAAACACCATATATTTT
D: TRBD2; V: TRBV15; size: .; J: TRBJ2-1; CDR3: CATSRDNSGRGEYNEQFF; DNA: TGTGCCACCAGCAGAGATAATAGCGGGAGGGGAGAATACAATGAGCAGTTCTTC
D: TRBD2; V: TRBV19; size: .; J: TRBJ2-1; CDR3: CASSIDSTSGYNEQFF; DNA: TGTGCCAGTAGTATAGATAGTACTAGCGGGTACAATGAGCAGTTCTTC
D: TRBD1; V: TRBV5-5; size: .; J: TRBJ1-4; CDR3: CASSETGGREKLFF; DNA: TGTGCCAGCAGCGAAACAGGGGGGCGGGAAAAACTGTTTTTT
D: .; V: TRBV10-3; size: few; J: TRBJ2-5; CDR3: CATQSERQETQYF; DNA: TGTGCCACCCAATCGGAGCGCCAAGAGACCCAGTACTTC
D: .; V: TRBV5-1; size: .; J: TRBJ2-5; CDR3: CASSQHTQETQYF; DNA: TGCGCCAGCAGCCAACATACGCAAGAGACCCAGTACTTC
D: .; V: TRBV12-5; size: .; J: TRBJ2-3; CDR3: CASGLVVGRSTDTQYF; DNA: TGTGCTAGTGGTTTGGTTGTCGGGCGGAGCACAGATACGCAGTATTTT
D: .; V: TRBV5-8; size: .; J: TRBJ1-3; CDR3: CASSFVGDFSGNTIYF; DNA: TGTGCCAGCAGCTTTGTCGGGGATTTCTCTGGAAACACCATATATTTT
D: TRBD1; V: TRBV19; size: few; J: TRBJ1-6; CDR3: CASSPGQGSASPLHF; DNA: TGTGCCAGTAGTCCCGGACAGGGGTCCGCTTCACCCCTCCACTTT
D: .; V: TRBV7-9; size: .; J: TRBJ2-2; CDR3: CASSLSVTGARTGELFF; DNA: TGTGCCAGCAGCTTATCGGTCACGGGGGCGCGCACCGGGGAGCTGTTTTTT
D: TRBD2; V: TRBV5-1; size: .; J: TRBJ2-1; CDR3: CASRRAGGGNNEQFF; DNA: TGCGCCAGCCGCCGAGCGGGCGGGGGAAACAATGAGCAGTTCTTC
D: .; V: TRBV30; size: .; J: TRBJ1-2; CDR3: CAWSGGGSYGYTF; DNA: TGTGCCTGGTCCGGGGGGGGGAGCTATGGCTACACCTTC
D: .; V: TRBV7-3; size: .; J: TRBJ2-2; CDR3: CASSSTSPAGELFF; DNA: TGTGCCAGCAGCTCCACATCCCCAGCCGGGGAGCTGTTTTTT
D: TRBD1; V: TRBV18; size: .; J: TRBJ1-1; CDR3: CASSILYRQGSNFTEAFF; DNA: TGTGCCAGCTCTATACTATATCGACAGGGGAGTAATTTTACTGAAGCTTTCTTT
D: TRBD2; V: TRBV5-1; size: few; J: TRBJ2-3; CDR3: CASSLSLAGSTDTQYF; DNA: TGCGCCAGCAGCTTGTCGCTAGCGGGGTCCACAGATACGCAGTATTTT
D: .; V: TRBV28; size: few; J: TRBJ1-2; CDR3: CASRAGGSYGYTF; DNA: TGTGCCAGCAGGGCGGGGGGCAGCTATGGCTACACCTTC
D: .; V: TRBV6-6; size: .; J: TRBJ2-5; CDR3: CASSSLEETQYF; DNA: TGTGCCAGCAGCTCACTAGAAGAGACCCAGTACTTC